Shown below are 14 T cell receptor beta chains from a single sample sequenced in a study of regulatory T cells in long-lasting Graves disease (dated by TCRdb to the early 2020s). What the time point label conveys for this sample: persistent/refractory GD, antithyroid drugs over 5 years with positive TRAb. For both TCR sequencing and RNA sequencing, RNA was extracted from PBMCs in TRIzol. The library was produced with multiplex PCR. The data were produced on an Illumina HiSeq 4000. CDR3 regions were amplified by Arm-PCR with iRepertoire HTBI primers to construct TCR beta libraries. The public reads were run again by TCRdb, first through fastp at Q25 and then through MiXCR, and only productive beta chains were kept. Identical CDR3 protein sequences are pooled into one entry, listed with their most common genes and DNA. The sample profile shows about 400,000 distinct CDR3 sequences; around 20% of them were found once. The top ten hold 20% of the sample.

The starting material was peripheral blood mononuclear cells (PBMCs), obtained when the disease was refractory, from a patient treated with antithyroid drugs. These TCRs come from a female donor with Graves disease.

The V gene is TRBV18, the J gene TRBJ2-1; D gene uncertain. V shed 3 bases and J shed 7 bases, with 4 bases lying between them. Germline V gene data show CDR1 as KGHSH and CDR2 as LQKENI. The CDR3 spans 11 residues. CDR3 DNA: TGTGCCAGCTCACCGAAGAATGAGCAGTTCTTC. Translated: CASSPKNEQFF.

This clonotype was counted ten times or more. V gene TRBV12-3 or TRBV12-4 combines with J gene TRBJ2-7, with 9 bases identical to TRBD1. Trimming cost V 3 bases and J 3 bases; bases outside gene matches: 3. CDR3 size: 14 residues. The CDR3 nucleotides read TGTGCCAGCAGTTTTGAGGACAGGGGCTACGAGCAGTACTTC. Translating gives CASSFEDRGYEQYF.

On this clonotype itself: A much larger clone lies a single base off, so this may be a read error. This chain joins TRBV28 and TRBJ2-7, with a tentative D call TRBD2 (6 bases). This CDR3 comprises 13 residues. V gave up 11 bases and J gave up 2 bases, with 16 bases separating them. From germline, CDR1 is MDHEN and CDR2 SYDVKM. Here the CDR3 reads CAARAGLPYEQYF. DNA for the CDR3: TGTGCCGCGCGGGCGGGACTCCCCTACGAGCAGTACTTC.

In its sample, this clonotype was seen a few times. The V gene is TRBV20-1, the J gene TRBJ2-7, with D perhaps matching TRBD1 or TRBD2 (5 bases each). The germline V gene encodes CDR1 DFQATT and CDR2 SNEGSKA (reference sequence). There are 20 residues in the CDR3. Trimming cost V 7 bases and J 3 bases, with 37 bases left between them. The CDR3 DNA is TGCAGTGTGAGACCTGAGGGGCCAATGAAAGTTGGGACGCCCTTCTACGAGCAGTACTTC. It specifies CSVRPEGPMKVGTPFYEQYF.

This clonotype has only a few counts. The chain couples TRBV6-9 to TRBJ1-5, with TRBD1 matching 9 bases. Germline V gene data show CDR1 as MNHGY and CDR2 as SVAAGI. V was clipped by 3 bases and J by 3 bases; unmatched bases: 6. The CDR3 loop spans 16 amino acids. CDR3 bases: TGTGCCAGCAGTTACAGGGACAGGGTACCCAATCAGCCCCAGCATTTT. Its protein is CASSYRDRVPNQPQHF.

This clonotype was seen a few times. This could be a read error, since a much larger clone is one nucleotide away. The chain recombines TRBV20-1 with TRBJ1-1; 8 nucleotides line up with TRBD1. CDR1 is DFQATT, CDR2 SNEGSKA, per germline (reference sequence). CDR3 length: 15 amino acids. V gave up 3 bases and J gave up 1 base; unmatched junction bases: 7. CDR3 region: CSARGRQGTNTEAFF. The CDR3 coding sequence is TGCAGTGCTAGGGGACGACAGGGGACGAACACTGAAGCTTTCTTT.

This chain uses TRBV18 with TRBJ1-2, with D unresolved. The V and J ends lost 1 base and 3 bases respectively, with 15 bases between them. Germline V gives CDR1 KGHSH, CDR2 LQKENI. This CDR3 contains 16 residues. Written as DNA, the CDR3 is TGTGCCAGCTCACCACGGGCAGGTGGTGTTGACTATGGCTACACCTTC. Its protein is CASSPRAGGVDYGYTF.

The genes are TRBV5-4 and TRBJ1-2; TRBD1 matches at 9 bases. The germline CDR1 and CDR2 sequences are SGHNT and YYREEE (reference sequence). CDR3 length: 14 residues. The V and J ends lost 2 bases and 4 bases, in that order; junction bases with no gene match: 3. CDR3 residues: CASSFDRGGYGYTF. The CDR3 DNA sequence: TGTGCCAGCAGCTTTGACAGGGGGGGCTATGGCTACACCTTC.

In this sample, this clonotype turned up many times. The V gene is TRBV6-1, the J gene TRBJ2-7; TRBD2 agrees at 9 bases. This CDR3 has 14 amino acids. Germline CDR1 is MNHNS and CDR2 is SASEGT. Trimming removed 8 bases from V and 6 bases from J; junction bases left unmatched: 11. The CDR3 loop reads CASGFSGSVGEQYF. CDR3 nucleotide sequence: TGTGCCAGCGGATTTAGCGGGAGTGTTGGCGAGCAGTACTTC.

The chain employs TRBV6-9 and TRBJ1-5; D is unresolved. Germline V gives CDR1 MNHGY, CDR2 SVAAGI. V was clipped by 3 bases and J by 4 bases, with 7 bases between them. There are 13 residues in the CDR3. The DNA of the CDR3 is TGTGCCAGCAGTTACACCCCAAATCAGCCCCAGCATTTT. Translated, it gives CASSYTPNQPQHF.

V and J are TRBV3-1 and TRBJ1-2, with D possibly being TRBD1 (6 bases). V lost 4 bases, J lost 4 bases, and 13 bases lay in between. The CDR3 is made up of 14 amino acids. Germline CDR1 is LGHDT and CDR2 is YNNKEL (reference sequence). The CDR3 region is CASSREDSIYGYTF. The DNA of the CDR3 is TGTGCCAGCAGCCGAGAGGACAGCATCTATGGCTACACCTTC.

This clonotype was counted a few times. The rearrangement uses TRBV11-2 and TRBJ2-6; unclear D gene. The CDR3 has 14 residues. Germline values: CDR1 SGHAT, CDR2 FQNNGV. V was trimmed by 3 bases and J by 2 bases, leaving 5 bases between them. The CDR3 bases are TGTGCCAGCAGCTTGGGCCCTGGGGCCAACGTCCTGACTTTC. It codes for CASSLGPGANVLTF.

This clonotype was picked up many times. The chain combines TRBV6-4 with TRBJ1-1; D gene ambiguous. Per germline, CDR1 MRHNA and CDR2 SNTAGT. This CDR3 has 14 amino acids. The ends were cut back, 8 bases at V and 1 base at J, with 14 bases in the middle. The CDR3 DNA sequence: TGTGCCAGCTCTTTCGGCTACACGAACACTGAAGCTTTCTTT. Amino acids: CASSFGYTNTEAFF.

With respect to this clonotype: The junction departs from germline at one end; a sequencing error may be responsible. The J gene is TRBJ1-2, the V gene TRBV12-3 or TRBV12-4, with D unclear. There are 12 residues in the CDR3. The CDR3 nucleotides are TGTGTCAGCAGTACTGGACGGGGTCGTAGCACCTTC. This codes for CVSSTGRGRSTF.